The entry below gives a single T cell receptor (beta chain) sequence along with its context. Its antigen is unknown. Base qualities are not at hand, and no much larger clone is one base apart. These data originate in a study of blood T cell repertoires in COVID-19 (dated by TCRdb to between 2020 and 2021). Concerning the study at large: Samples from collaborators originated in the United States, Italy and Spain and spanned both the acute and convalescent phases of COVID-19. The material from the prospective study consisted of cDNA or gDNA derived from T cells, B-cell-depleted T cells, or PBMCs. The dataset comprised deeply sampled blood TCRbeta repertoires from subjects exposed to, actively infected with, or recovered from COVID-19. A freely available public database, intended as a resource for researchers studying the immune response to SARS-CoV-2, is where the repertoires were released. The samples were drawn from the first 160 participants of the ongoing ImmuneRACE study and from some 1,300 subjects provided by 6 global collaborators. Sample metadata almost always included a de-identified subject ID, COVID-19 status, age in years and sex. Where HLA class I and class II types were available, the types were taken from metadata supplied by the sample provider, not from assay-based typing. Study-wide findings and limitations: The quantity of clinical and demographic metadata differed by source and by participant and was supplied without curation.

Collaborating institutions collected whole blood in K2EDTA tubes following their own protocols. Collaborator samples were shipped for TCRbeta analysis as frozen whole blood, isolated PBMCs, or DNA extracted from either sample type. TCRbeta CDR3 regions were amplified from genomic DNA using the immunoSEQ Assay, a bias-controlled multiplex PCR. The paper's data handling went like this. The number of nucleated cells in each sample was estimated by amplification of reference gene primers within the assay. To quantify the absolute abundance of each unique TCRbeta CDR3 rearrangement, sequence reads were collapsed and filtered. For each sample, productive Simpson clonality was calculated by taking the square root of Simpson's diversity index across productive rearrangements. TCRdb took over this immuneACCESS table, retaining in-frame rearrangements with V and J assigned. Such tables are incomplete; in checked studies, under half of the missing clones stem from an unresolved V gene, and the remainder is unexplained. V and J calls and clone size are copied from that table; D and trimming were computed from the DNA. The sample includes 100,000 to 120,000 clones, with roughly nine tenths observed a single time. The biggest ten clones account for roughly 4.9% of the sample.

This clonotype was obtained from a human donor in a cohort sampled during active COVID-19. The sample consisted of peripheral blood.

The CDR3 amino acid sequence is: CASSFARGTYEQYF. The sequenced DNA: TGCGCCAGCAGCTTCGCACGGGGGACCTACGAGCAGTACTTC. The V and J genes are TRBV5-1 and TRBJ2-7, and possibly TRBD2, on 6 matching bases. As encoded in the germline V gene, CDR1 is SGHRS while CDR2 is YFSETQ. The CDR3 holds 14 amino acids from the cysteine to the phenylalanine. CDR3 DNA only is kept here, 42 bases in frame from base 1. At the junction V is shortened by 2 bases and J by 2 bases, with 11 bases in between.